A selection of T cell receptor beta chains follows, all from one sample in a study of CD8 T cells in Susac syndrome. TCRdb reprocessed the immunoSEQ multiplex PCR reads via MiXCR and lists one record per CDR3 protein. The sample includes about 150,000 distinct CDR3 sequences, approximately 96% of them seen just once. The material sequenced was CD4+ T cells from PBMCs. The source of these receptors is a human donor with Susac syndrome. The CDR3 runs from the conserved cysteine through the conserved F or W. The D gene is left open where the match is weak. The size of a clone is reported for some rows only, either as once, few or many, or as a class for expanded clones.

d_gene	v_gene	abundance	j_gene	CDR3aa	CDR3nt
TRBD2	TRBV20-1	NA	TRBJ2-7	CSALTLAGGLITYEQYF	TGCAGTGCTCTTACACTAGCGGGGGGCCTCATCACCTACGAGCAGTACTTC
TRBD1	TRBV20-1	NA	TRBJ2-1	CSVPTGPSYNEQFF	TGCAGTGTACCGACAGGGCCCTCCTACAATGAGCAGTTCTTC
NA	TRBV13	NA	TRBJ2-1	CASSGGASYNEQFF	TGTGCCAGCAGTGGGGGGGCCTCCTACAATGAGCAGTTCTTC
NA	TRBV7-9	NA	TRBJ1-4	CASSFAPGTSEKLFF	TGTGCCAGCAGCTTTGCCCCCGGGACGTCCGAAAAACTGTTTTTT
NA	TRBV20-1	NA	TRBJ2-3	CSARARDRGATDTQYF	TGCAGTGCTAGAGCTCGAGATCGGGGGGCCACAGATACGCAGTATTTT
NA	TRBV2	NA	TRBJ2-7	CASSEGGLPYEQYF	TGTGCCAGCAGTGAAGGAGGCCTTCCCTACGAGCAGTACTTC
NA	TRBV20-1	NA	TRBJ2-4	CSARAPDVAAKNIQYF	TGCAGTGCTAGAGCTCCGGACGTAGCAGCCAAAAACATTCAGTACTTC
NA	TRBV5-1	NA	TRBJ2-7	CASSLGNSYEQYF	TGCGCCAGCAGCTTAGGAAACAGCTACGAGCAGTACTTC
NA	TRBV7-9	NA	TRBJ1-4	CASNTYEGHPNEKLFF	TGTGCCAGCAATACCTATGAAGGACACCCTAATGAAAAACTGTTTTTT
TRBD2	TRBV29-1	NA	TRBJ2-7	CSVGSRGGDEQYF	TGCAGCGTGGGCTCCCGCGGGGGTGACGAGCAGTACTTC
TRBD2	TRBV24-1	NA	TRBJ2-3	CATSEPTSGGGRDTQYF	TGTGCCACCAGTGAACCGACTAGCGGGGGGGGACGAGATACGCAGTATTTT
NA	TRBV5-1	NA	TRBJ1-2	CASSTQGYRYTF	TGCGCCAGCAGCACCCAGGGGTATCGCTACACCTTC
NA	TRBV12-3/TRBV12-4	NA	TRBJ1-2	CASSLPNSNYGYTF	TGTGCCAGCAGTTTACCCAACAGCAACTATGGCTACACCTTC
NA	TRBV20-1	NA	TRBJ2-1	CSAGEGSYNEQFF	TGCAGTGCTGGTGAGGGATCCTACAATGAGCAGTTCTTC
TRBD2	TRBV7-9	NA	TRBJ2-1	CASSLAGLAGDEQFF	TGTGCCAGCAGCTTAGCTGGACTAGCGGGGGATGAGCAGTTCTTC
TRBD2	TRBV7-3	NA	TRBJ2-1	CASSFSGGASYNEQFF	TGTGCCAGCAGCTTTAGCGGGGGGGCCTCCTACAATGAGCAGTTCTTC
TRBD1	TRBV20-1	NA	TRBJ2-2	CSAKGTGTATTGELFF	TGCAGTGCTAAGGGGACCGGGACAGCTACCACCGGGGAGCTGTTTTTT
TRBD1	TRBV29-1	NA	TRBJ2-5	CSVGTGVWETQYF	TGCAGCGTTGGGACAGGGGTATGGGAGACCCAGTACTTC
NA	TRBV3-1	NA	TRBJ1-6	CASSQGSRANSPLHF	TGTGCCAGCAGCCAAGGTAGCAGGGCCAATTCACCCCTCCACTTT
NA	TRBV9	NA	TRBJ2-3	CASSVDISTDTQYF	TGTGCCAGCAGCGTAGACATTAGCACAGATACGCAGTATTTT
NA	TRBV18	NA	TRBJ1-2	CASSWDKSYGYTF	TGTGCCAGCTCTTGGGACAAAAGCTATGGCTACACCTTC
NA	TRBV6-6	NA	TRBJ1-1	CASNGRKNTEAFF	TGTGCCAGCAATGGACGGAAGAACACTGAAGCTTTCTTT
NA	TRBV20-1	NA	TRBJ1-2	CSARRGEAYGYTF	TGCAGTGCCCGACGGGGGGAAGCCTATGGCTACACCTTC
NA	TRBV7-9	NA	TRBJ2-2	CASSQKGSGELFF	TGTGCCAGCAGCCAAAAGGGGTCCGGGGAGCTGTTTTTT
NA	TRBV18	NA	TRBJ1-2	CASSPLGDYGYTF	TGTGCCAGCTCCCCCCTAGGCGACTATGGCTACACCTTC
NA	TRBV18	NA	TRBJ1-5	CASSQGPPGGQPQHF	TGTGCCAGCTCACAGGGACCCCCGGGAGGTCAGCCCCAGCATTTT
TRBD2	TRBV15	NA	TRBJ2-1	CATSRWAGGPDEQFF	TGTGCCACCAGCAGGTGGGCGGGGGGGCCAGATGAGCAGTTCTTC
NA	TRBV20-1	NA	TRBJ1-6	CSARVGDYLHF	TGCAGTGCTAGGGTAGGCGATTACCTCCACTTT
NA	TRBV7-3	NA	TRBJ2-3	CASSGGSGDTQYF	TGTGCCAGCAGCGGAGGCTCCGGGGATACGCAGTATTTT
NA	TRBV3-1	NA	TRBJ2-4	CASSFAPRDKNIQYF	TGTGCCAGCAGCTTCGCGCCGCGGGACAAAAACATTCAGTACTTC
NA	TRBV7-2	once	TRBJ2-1	CASTVGRGNNEQFF	TGTGCCAGCACCGTAGGGAGGGGGAACAATGAGCAGTTCTTC